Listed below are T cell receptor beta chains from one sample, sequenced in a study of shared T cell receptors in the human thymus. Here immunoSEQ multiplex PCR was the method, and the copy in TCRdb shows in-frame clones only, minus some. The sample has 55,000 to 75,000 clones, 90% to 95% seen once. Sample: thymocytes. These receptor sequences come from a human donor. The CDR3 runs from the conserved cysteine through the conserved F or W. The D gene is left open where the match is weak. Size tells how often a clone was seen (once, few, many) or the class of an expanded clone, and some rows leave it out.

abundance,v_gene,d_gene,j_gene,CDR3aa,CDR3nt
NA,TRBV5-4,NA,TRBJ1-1,CASSRLRGGLTEAFF,TGTGCCAGCAGCCGGCTGCGGGGGGGACTTACTGAAGCTTTCTTT
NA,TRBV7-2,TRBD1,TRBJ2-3,CASSLWGQAGTDTQYF,TGTGCCAGCAGCCTCTGGGGACAGGCCGGGACAGATACGCAGTATTTT
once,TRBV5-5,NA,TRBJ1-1,CASSLQGTEAFF,TGTGCCAGCAGCTTGCAGGGCACTGAAGCTTTCTTT
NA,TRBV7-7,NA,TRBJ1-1,CASSPLKGGTEAFF,TGTGCCAGCAGCCCACTGAAGGGAGGCACTGAAGCTTTCTTT
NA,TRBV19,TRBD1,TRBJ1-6,CASTPGQFNSPLHF,TGTGCCAGTACCCCGGGACAGTTTAATTCACCCCTCCACTTT
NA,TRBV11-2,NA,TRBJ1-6,CASSFPREGPSSYNSPLHF,TGTGCCAGCAGCTTTCCGAGGGAGGGACCGAGCTCCTATAATTCACCCCTCCACTTT
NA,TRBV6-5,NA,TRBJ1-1,CASSRTTSLNTEAFF,TGTGCCAGCAGTAGGACCACCTCTCTAAACACTGAAGCTTTCTTT
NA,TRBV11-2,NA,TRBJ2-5,CASSLEDPGETQYF,TGTGCCAGCAGCTTAGAGGACCCCGGGGAGACCCAGTACTTC
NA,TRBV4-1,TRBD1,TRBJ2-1,CASSQEPLCDRGRLNEQFF,TGCGCCAGCAGCCAAGAACCCTTATGTGACAGGGGGCGATTAAATGAGCAGTTCTTC
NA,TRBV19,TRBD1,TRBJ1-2,CASSTMTGVRGGYTF,TGTGCCAGTAGTACAATGACAGGGGTCCGCGGTGGCTACACCTTC
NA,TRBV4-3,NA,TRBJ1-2,CASRAGGDYGYTF,TGCGCCTCACGGGCCGGGGGAGACTATGGCTACACCTTC
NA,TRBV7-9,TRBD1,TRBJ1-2,CASSMTGYGYTF,TGTGCCAGCAGCATGACAGGGTATGGCTACACCTTC
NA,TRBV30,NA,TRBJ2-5,CAWKGPPYKTQYF,TGTGCCTGGAAGGGACCTCCCTATAAGACCCAGTACTTC
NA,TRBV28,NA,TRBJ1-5,CASSLFTGGQVYQQPQHF,TGTGCCAGCAGTTTATTCACGGGTGGACAAGTGTATCAACAGCCCCAGCATTTT
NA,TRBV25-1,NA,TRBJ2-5,CASSEYARGHQETQYF,TGTGCCAGCAGTGAATATGCGCGGGGGCACCAAGAGACCCAGTACTTC
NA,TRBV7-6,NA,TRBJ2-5,CASSLAFGLEETQYF,TGTGCCAGCAGCTTAGCGTTTGGCCTAGAAGAGACCCAGTACTTC
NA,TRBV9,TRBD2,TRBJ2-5,CASSVGSSVAGETQYF,TGTGCCAGCAGCGTAGGGTCGTCGGTAGCGGGGGAGACCCAGTACTTC
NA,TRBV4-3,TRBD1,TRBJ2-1,CASSQAIVQGLGYYSYYNEQFF,TGCGCCAGCAGCCAAGCAATCGTACAGGGGCTCGGCTACTACTCCTACTACAATGAGCAGTTCTTC
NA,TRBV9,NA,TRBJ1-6,CASSVGGRYNSPLHF,TGTGCCAGCAGCGTAGGAGGGCGGTATAATTCACCCCTCCACTTT
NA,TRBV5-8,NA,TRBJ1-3,CASSPISRGF,TGTGCCAGCAGCCCAATTTCTCGGGGTTTT
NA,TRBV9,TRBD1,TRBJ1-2,CASSVSEGAPNYGYTF,TGTGCCAGCAGCGTATCCGAGGGGGCGCCGAACTATGGCTACACCTTC
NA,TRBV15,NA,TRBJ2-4,CATSRQVGQAKNIQYF,TGTGCCACCAGCAGACAAGTGGGGCAAGCCAAAAACATTCAGTACTTC
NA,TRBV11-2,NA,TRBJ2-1,CASSPHVGGNEQFF,TGTGCCAGCAGCCCTCATGTAGGGGGAAATGAGCAGTTCTTC
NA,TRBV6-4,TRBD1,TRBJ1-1,CASRSAATTGQNTEAFF,TGTGCCAGCAGATCCGCGGCCACGACAGGGCAAAACACTGAAGCTTTCTTT
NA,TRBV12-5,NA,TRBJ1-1,CASGLGGGANTEAFF,TGTGCTAGTGGTTTGGGGGGCGGGGCGAACACTGAAGCTTTCTTT
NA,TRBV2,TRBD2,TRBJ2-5,CASSEVDLAGSGGETQYF,TGTGCCAGCAGTGAAGTTGACCTAGCGGGGTCAGGGGGGGAGACCCAGTACTTC
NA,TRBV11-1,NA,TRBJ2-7,CASSLAAVGSSYEQYF,TGTGCCAGCAGCTTAGCGGCCGTCGGAAGCTCCTACGAGCAGTACTTC
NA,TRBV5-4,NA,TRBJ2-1,CASSPTDRSLYNEQFF,TGTGCCAGCAGCCCGACCGACAGATCCCTCTACAATGAGCAGTTCTTC
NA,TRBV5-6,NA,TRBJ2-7,CASSSHRGSSYEQYF,TGTGCCAGCAGCAGCCATCGGGGGAGCTCCTACGAGCAGTACTTC
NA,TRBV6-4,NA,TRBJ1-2,CASSDTYGYTF,TGTGCCAGCAGTGATACCTATGGCTACACCTTC
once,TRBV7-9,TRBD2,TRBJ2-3,CASGRLAGGKDTQYF,TGTGCCAGCGGCCGACTAGCGGGGGGGAAAGATACGCAGTATTTT
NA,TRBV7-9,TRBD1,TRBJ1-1,CASSLERPTGTEAFF,TGTGCCAGCAGCTTAGAACGTCCGACAGGGACTGAAGCTTTCTTT
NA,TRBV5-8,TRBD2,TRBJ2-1,CASSPARGAGEHNEQFF,TGTGCCAGCAGCCCGGCTCGGGGAGCGGGGGAACACAATGAGCAGTTCTTC
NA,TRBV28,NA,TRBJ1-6,CASIPDSGSPLHF,TGTGCCAGCATACCGGACAGCGGTTCACCCCTCCACTTT
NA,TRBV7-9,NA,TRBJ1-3,CASSIEPGRRSGNTIYF,TGTGCCAGCAGCATCGAACCGGGACGGAGATCTGGAAACACCATATATTTT